This T cell receptor (beta chain) was identified in a study of T-cell memory formation after mild COVID-19. General study results and limits: There were some responding clones in pre-infection memory, which suggested that cross-reactive memory had joined. Researchers could not confirm that second-wave clones peaking on day 37 targeted SARS-CoV-2. Clones that shrank (day 15 to 85) were balanced CD4/CD8, whereas later expanders leaned CD4+.

It was 5'RACE with constant-segment primers that produced the TCR alpha and TCR beta cDNA libraries, which carried sample barcodes and UMIs. Each CDR3 protein gets one entry after TCRdb re-called the 5' RACE reads with MiXCR. The data contain about 180,000 distinct CDR3 sequences, 15% to 20% of them seen just once; the ten biggest clones take up around 3.9%. This clonotype was counted only a few times. Its antigen is currently unknown. The CDR3 extends over 15 amino acids. The origin of this receptor is a man between 18 and 35 years old who had mild COVID-19 (a few samples of this study predate the infection). Cell type and time point are not known. The sample taken for sequencing was PBMCs or a T cell subset sorted from them (not recorded which). This chain joins TRBV21-1 and TRBJ2-2. TRBV21-1 is marked as a pseudogene. The CDR3 nucleotides read TGTGCCAGCAGCAAGGACGTAGACAACACCGGGGAGCTGTTTTTT. Its protein product is CASSKDVDNTGELFF.